The T cell receptor (beta chain) under discussion was sequenced for a study of blood T cell repertoires in COVID-19. Study-level information: The United States, Italy and Spain were the sources of the acute and convalescent COVID-19 samples. Nucleic acid was either cDNA or gDNA, and it came from T cells, B-cell-depleted T cells, or PBMCs.

Original data processing: The authors estimated nucleated cell counts from reference gene primer amplification. Repertoires were generated with immunoSEQ multiplex PCR, while TCRdb's copy carries only in-frame clones and drops some. The V and J calls and clone size come from that table; D and trimming were worked out from the DNA. The sample records hundreds of thousands of clones, about nine tenths being singletons. The CDR3 extends over 13 amino acids. CDR1 and CDR2 from the germline V gene are SGDLS and YYNGEE. Germline trimming cut 8 bases from V and 3 bases from J; bases unmatched to any gene: 7. Enrollment of patients from Seattle took place during active infection, with longitudinal follow-up.

Sequenced sample: peripheral blood. The V call is TRBV9, the J call TRBJ1-1; 7 bases are shared with TRBD1. The TCR originated in a woman aged 45 to 65 with COVID-19, enrolled during active disease. The CDR3 loop is CASRGLGDTEAFF. As DNA, the CDR3 is TGTGCCAGTAGGGGGCTTGGGGACACTGAAGCTTTCTTT.